The text below deals with one T cell receptor (beta chain). V was cut by 4 bases and J by 0 bases, with 11 bases left in between. Germline lookup yields CDR1 SGHRS and CDR2 YFSETQ. The CDR3 runs to 15 residues. This sample is drawn from a study of blood T cell repertoires in COVID-19. About the study: Some COVID-19 samples were acute and others convalescent; all came from the United States, Italy and Spain.

Assay used: immunoSEQ multiplex PCR; TCRdb lists only in-frame clones, some missing. The sample holds under 300,000 clones, roughly 84% seen once. The clonotype was recovered from a woman aged 45-59 years who had been exposed to COVID-19. The specimen was PBMCs or T cells enriched from blood (not recorded which). V usage is TRBV5-1 and J usage is TRBJ1-3; tentatively, D is TRBD1 (6 bases). The CDR3 DNA is TGCGCCAGCAGCCCCGGACAGACCTCTGGAAACACCATATATTTT. It encodes CASSPGQTSGNTIYF.